Listed below are T cell receptor beta chains from one sample, sequenced in a study of T cells after posttransplantation cyclophosphamide. Sequencing was performed with immunoSEQ multiplex PCR; in TCRdb, only in-frame clones are kept and a portion is missing. The sample lists some 10,000 clones, none appearing once, the ten largest making up roughly 28%. The sequenced sample was PBMCs, obtained after allogeneic stem cell transplant with posttransplant cyclophosphamide. Source of these receptors: a female patient in her forties or fifties who received an allogeneic stem cell transplant from a related donor, was CMV-positive, and had no GVHD. Some of the T cells might come from the graft donor. The CDR3 runs from the conserved cysteine through the conserved F or W. Fields, in order: D gene, V gene, J gene, clone size, CDR3 protein, CDR3 DNA. D genes are given only for firm matches. Clone size reads once, few, many, or a class if the clone is expanded.

-,TRBV5-4,TRBJ1-1,many,CASIRGEVNTEAFF,TGTGCCAGCATCCGGGGGGAAGTTAACACTGAAGCTTTCTTT
-,TRBV7-8,TRBJ1-2,many,CASSRTVGGQDYGYTF,TGTGCCAGCAGCCGGACGGTCGGGGGGCAGGACTATGGCTACACCTTC
TRBD1,TRBV5-1,TRBJ1-4,many,CASSRDRARGEKLFF,TGCGCCAGCAGCAGGGACAGGGCCCGAGGGGAAAAACTGTTTTTT
-,TRBV6-1,TRBJ2-7,many,CASSESPRTAFEQYF,TGTGCCAGCAGTGAATCTCCCCGGACAGCCTTCGAGCAGTACTTC
TRBD2,TRBV5-1,TRBJ2-3,many,CASSIGLAGARTDTQYF,TGCGCCAGCAGCATCGGACTAGCGGGGGCCCGCACAGATACGCAGTATTTT
-,TRBV4-3,TRBJ2-1,many,CASSQRSRGGNEQFF,TGCGCCAGCAGCCAGAGGTCCCGAGGGGGCAATGAGCAGTTCTTC
-,TRBV4-1,TRBJ2-7,many,CASSPSGLYYEQYF,TGCGCCAGCAGCCCCTCGGGACTTTACTACGAGCAGTACTTC
TRBD2,TRBV5-4,TRBJ2-7,many,CASSLSAGGEQYF,TGTGCCAGCAGCTTATCAGCGGGGGGCGAGCAGTACTTC
-,TRBV19,TRBJ2-7,many,CASNERASHEQYF,TGTGCCAGTAACGAAAGGGCAAGTCACGAGCAGTACTTC
TRBD1,TRBV5-6,TRBJ2-7,many,CASSFNLGQGLWEQYF,TGTGCCAGCAGCTTCAACCTCGGACAGGGCCTTTGGGAGCAGTACTTC
TRBD2,TRBV2,TRBJ2-5,many,CASSSGGGRETQYF,TGTGCCAGCAGTTCGGGGGGGGGCCGAGAGACCCAGTACTTC
TRBD1,TRBV5-1,TRBJ2-3,many,CASSLDRGRADTQYF,TGCGCCAGCAGCTTGGACAGGGGGCGGGCAGATACGCAGTATTTT
-,TRBV15,TRBJ2-7,many,CATSRELYRSYEQYF,TGTGCCACCAGCAGAGAGTTGTACAGATCCTACGAGCAGTACTTC
TRBD1,TRBV19,TRBJ1-5,many,CASSILRPRGQVSNQPQHF,TGTGCCAGTAGTATACTCCGACCAAGGGGACAGGTTAGCAATCAGCCCCAGCATTTT